This T cell receptor (beta chain) was recorded in a study of blood T cell repertoires in COVID-19. As for the study in general: T cells, B-cell-depleted T cells, or PBMCs provided the cDNA or gDNA that served as material.

Measured with immunoSEQ multiplex PCR; TCRdb has only the in-frame clones, and not every one. The repertoire consists of over 300,000 clones, with around 89% occurring once and the leading ten covering 1% to 1.5%. V lost 5 bases and J 4 bases, leaving 9 bases between the germline ends. The CDR3 totals 14 residues. Germline values: CDR1 SGHTA, CDR2 FQGTGA. The rearrangement uses TRBV7-3 and TRBJ2-6; D remains unclear. The sample consisted of peripheral blood. This TCR derives from a man aged 35-49 years with acute or convalescent COVID-19. The CDR3 nucleotides are TGTGCCAGCAGCCCTTCTTCGGGGGCCAACGTCCTGACTTTC. Amino acids: CASSPSSGANVLTF.